This T cell receptor beta chain stems from a study of blood T cell repertoires in COVID-19 (TCRdb year 2020). General notes on the study: The collaborator samples originated in the United States, Italy and Spain and spanned the acute and convalescent phases of COVID-19. The samples were drawn from two sources: the first 160 participants of the ongoing ImmuneRACE study, and over 950 subjects contributed by 6 global collaborators. The repertoires were released in a freely available public database intended as a resource for research on the immune response to SARS-CoV-2. A de-identified subject ID, COVID-19 status, age in years and sex were almost always included in the sample metadata. Where HLA class I and class II types were available, the types were taken from metadata supplied by the sample provider, not from assay-based typing. The material from the prospective study consisted of cDNA or gDNA derived from T cells, B-cell-depleted T cells, or PBMCs. Deeply sampled blood TCRbeta repertoires from subjects exposed to, actively infected with, or recovered from COVID-19 were included in the dataset.

Each collaborating institution followed its own protocols to collect whole blood in K2EDTA tubes. For TCRbeta analysis, collaborator samples were shipped as frozen whole blood, as isolated PBMCs, or as DNA extracted from either sample type. TCRbeta CDR3 regions were amplified from genomic DNA by means of the immunoSEQ Assay, a bias-controlled multiplex PCR. Turning to the authors' computational methods: Nucleated cell counts per sample were estimated from amplification of reference gene primers within the assay. To quantify the absolute abundance of each unique TCRbeta CDR3 rearrangement, sequence reads were collapsed and filtered. For each sample, productive Simpson clonality was calculated as the square root of Simpson's diversity index over productive rearrangements. Held by TCRdb, this immuneACCESS table contains in-frame sequences only and omits some clones. Under half of the omission traces to an unresolved V gene where checked; the cause of the rest is unknown. Clone size and the V and J calls come from that table; the DNA yielded D and trimming. For this sample the table gives some 28,000 clones, of which under 85% were detected only once. Together, the top ten hold over 30% of the sample.

This clone was counted a single time. It has no known antigen specificity. No DNA is shown, since the ends of the CDR3 on it are uncertain; the CDR3 is the one TCRdb lists. The paper as a whole reports these results and caveats: How much clinical and demographic metadata was included differed by source and by participant, and the metadata was provided uncurated.

There are 16 amino acids in the CDR3, from cysteine to phenylalanine inclusive. The CDR1 and CDR2 encoded by the germline V gene (reference sequence) are MNHEY and SMNVEV. The clonotype was recovered from a man between 65 and 79 years old with acute or convalescent COVID-19. The chain links TRBV27 with TRBJ2-1; whether TRBD2, the table's D call, matches the DNA was not checked. The sequencing sample was made of peripheral blood. The CDR3 has the sequence CASSTSRLAGIHEQFF.